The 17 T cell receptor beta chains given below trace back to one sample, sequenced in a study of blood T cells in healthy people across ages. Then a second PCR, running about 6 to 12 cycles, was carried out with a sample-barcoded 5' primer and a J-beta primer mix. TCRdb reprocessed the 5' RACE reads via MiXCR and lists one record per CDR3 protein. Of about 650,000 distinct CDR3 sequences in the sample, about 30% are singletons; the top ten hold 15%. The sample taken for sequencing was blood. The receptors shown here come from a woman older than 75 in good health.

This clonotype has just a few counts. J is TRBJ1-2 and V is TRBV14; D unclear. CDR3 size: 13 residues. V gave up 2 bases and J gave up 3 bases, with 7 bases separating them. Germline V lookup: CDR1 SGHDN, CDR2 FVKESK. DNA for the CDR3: TGTGCCAGCAGCCAACCGGGCTACTATGGCTACACCTTC. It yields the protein CASSQPGYYGYTF. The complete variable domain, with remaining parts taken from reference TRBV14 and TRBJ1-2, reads EAGVTQFPSHSVIEKGQTVTLRCDPISGHDNLYWYRRVMGKEIKFLLHFVKESKQDESGMPNNRFLAERTGGTYSTLKVQPAELEDSGVYFCASSQPGYYGYTFGSGTRLTVV.

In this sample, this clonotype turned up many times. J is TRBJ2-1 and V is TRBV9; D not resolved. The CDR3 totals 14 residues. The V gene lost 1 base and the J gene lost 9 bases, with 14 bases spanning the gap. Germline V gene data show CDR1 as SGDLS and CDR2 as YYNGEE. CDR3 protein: CASSVRPSNREQFF. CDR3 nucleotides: TGTGCCAGCAGCGTAAGGCCGTCCAATCGTGAGCAGTTCTTC. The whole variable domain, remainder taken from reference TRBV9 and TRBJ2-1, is DSGVTQTPKHLITATGQRVTLRCSPRSGDLSVYWYQQSLDQGLQFLIQYYNGEERAKGNILERFSAQQFPDLHSELNLSSLELGDSALYFCASSVRPSNREQFFGPGTRLTVL.

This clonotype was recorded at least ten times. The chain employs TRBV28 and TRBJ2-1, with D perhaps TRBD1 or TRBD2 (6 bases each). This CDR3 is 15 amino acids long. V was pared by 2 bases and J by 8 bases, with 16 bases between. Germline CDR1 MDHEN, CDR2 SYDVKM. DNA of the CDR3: TGTGCCAGCAGTTTACCCAGGGGAGGTATCGATGAGCAGTTCTTC. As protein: CASSLPRGGIDEQFF. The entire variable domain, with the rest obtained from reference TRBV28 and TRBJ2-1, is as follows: DVKVTQSSRYLVKRTGEKVFLECVQDMDHENMFWYRQDPGLGLRLIYFSYDVKMKEKGDIPEGYSVSREKKERFSLILESASTNQTSMYLCASSLPRGGIDEQFFGPGTRLTVL.

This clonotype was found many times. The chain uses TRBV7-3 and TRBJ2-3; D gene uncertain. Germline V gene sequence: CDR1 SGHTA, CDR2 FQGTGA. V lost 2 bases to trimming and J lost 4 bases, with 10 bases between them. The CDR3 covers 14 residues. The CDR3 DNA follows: TGTGCCAGCAGCTTATACGGGTTTGCAGATACGCAGTATTTT. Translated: CASSLYGFADTQYF.

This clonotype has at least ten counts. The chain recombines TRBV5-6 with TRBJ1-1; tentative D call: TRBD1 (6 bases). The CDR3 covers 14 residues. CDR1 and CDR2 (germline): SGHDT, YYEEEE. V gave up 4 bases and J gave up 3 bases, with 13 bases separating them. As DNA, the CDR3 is TGTGCCAGCAGCGGACAGCTTGGGGACACTGAAGCTTTCTTT. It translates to CASSGQLGDTEAFF.

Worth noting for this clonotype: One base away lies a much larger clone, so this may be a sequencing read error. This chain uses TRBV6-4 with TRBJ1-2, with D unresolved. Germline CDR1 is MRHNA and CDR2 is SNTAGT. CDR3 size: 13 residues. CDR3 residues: CAGREEGGYGYTF. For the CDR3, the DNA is TGTGCCGGCAGAGAGGAGGGAGGCTATGGCTACACCTTC.

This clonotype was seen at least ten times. CDR3 loop: CASSLGAHTDTQYF. Written as DNA, the CDR3 is TGTGCCAGCAGCTTGGGGGCCCACACAGATACGCAGTATTTT. V is TRBV7-2 and J is TRBJ2-3, with D perhaps TRBD1 (6 bases). The CDR3 spans 14 residues. Germline V gene data show CDR1 as SGHTA and CDR2 as FQGNSA. Trimming shortened V by 3 bases and J by 2 bases, and 9 bases separated the two germline ends.

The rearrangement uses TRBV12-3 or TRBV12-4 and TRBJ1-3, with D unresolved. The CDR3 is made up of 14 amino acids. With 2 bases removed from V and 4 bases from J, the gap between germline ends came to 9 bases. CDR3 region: CASSLSVRGNTIYF. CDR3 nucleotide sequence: TGTGCCAGCAGTTTATCCGTTCGCGGAAACACCATATATTTT.

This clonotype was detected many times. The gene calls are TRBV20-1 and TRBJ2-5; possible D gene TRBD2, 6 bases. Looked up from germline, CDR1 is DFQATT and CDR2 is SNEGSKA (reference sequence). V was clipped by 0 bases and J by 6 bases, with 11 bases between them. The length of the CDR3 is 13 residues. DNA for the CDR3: TGCAGTGCTAGAGACGGCGGGACCAAGACCCAGTACTTC. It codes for CSARDGGTKTQYF.

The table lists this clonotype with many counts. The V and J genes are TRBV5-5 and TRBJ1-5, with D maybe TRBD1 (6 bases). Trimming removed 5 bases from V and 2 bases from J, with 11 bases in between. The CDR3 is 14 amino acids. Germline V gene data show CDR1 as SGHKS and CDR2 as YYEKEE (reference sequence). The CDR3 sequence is CASRPGVGNQPQHF. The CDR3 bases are TGTGCCAGCAGACCAGGGGTGGGCAATCAGCCCCAGCATTTT.

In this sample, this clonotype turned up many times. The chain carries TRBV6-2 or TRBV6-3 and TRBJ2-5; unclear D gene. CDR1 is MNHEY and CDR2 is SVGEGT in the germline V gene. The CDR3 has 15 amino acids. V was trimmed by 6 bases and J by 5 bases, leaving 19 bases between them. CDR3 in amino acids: CASRPVARVSETQYF. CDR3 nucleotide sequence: TGTGCCAGCAGACCCGTTGCCCGCGTTTCGGAGACCCAGTACTTC.

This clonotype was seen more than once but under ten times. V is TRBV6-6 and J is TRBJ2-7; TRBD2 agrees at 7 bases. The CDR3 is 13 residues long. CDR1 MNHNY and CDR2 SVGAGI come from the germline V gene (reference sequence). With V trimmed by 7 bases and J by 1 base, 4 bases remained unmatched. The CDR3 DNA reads TGTGCCAGCACCCCGCGGGGGTCCTACGAGCAGTACTTC. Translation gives CASTPRGSYEQYF.

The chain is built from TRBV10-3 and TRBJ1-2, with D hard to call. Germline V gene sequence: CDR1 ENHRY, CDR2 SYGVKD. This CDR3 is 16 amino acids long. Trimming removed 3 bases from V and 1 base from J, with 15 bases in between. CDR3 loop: CAISEPAGGYNYGYTF. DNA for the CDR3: TGTGCCATCAGTGAACCGGCAGGCGGATATAACTATGGCTACACCTTC.

CDR3 region: CASSLAVNSRGPSQETQYF. For the CDR3, the DNA is TGCGCCAGCAGCTTGGCCGTAAATTCGCGGGGCCCCTCCCAAGAGACCCAGTACTTC. The V call is TRBV5-1, the J call TRBJ2-5; a weak D match, TRBD2 (6 bases). Trimming removed 0 bases at V and 1 base at J, with 22 bases between. The V gene's germline CDR1 is SGHRS and CDR2 YFSETQ. This CDR3 is 19 amino acids long.

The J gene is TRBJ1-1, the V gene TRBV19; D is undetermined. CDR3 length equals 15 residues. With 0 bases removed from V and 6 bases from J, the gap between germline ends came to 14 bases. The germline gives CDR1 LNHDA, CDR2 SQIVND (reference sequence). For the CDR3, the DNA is TGTGCCAGTAGTATAGAAGCGGGTAGGGCCCCTGAAGCTTTCTTT. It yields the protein CASSIEAGRAPEAFF.

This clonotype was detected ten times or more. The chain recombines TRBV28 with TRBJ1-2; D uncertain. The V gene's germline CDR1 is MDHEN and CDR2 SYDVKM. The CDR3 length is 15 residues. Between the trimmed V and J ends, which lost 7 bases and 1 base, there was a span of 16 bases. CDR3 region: CASTGWERVNYGYTF. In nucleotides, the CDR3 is TGTGCCAGCACCGGGTGGGAGAGGGTTAACTATGGCTACACCTTC.

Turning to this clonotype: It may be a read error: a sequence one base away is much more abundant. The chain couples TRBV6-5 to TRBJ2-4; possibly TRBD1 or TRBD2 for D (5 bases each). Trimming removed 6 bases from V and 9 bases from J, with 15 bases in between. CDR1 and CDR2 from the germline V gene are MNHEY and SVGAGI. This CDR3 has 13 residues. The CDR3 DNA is TGTGCCAGCAGCCGAACACGTGGGACCATTCAGTACTTC. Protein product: CASSRTRGTIQYF.